This T cell receptor beta chain derives from a study of early T cells in non-severe SARS-CoV-2 infection. The CDR3 contains 14 residues. Germline V CDR1 and CDR2: SGHRS, YFSETQ. V lost 2 bases, J lost 0 bases, and 8 bases lay in between. Using its own MiXCR run on the 5' RACE reads, TCRdb lists one record per CDR3 protein. This table has 40,000 to 45,000 distinct CDR3 sequences, around 6.5% appearing once. The chain uses TRBV5-1 and TRBJ1-1, with D hard to call. The material sequenced was whole blood, taken at baseline. This TCR was recovered from an adult who was a healthcare worker with PCR-confirmed SARS-CoV-2 infection or an uninfected control (not recorded which). The CDR3 DNA reads as TGCGCCAGCAGCTTACCGGGGATGAACACTGAAGCTTTCTTT. Translated, it gives CASSLPGMNTEAFF.